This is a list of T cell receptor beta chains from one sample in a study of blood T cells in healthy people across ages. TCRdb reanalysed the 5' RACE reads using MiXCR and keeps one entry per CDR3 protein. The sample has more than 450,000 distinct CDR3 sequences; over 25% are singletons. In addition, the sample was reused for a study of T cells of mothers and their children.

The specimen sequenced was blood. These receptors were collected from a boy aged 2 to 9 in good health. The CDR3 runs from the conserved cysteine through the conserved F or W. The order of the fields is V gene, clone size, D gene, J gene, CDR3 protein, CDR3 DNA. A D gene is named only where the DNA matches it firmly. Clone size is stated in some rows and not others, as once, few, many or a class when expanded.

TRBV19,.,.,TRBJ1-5,CASRLRWSEVSNQPQHF,TGTGCCAGTAGACTCCGGTGGTCAGAAGTTAGCAATCAGCCCCAGCATTTT
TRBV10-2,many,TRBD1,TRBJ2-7,CASSETSTGGSYEQYF,TGCGCCAGCAGTGAGACCTCGACAGGGGGGTCCTACGAGCAGTACTTC
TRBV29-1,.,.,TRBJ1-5,CSVGGGRGNQPQHF,TGCAGCGTTGGTGGAGGGAGAGGCAATCAGCCCCAGCATTTT
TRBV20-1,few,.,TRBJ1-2,CSARPRGIGYTF,TGCAGTGCTAGACCGAGGGGGATTGGCTACACCTTC
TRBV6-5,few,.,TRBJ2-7,CASSYEERGDYEQYF,TGTGCCAGCAGTTACGAAGAAAGGGGGGACTACGAGCAGTACTTC
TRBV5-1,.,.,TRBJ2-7,CASSLGSNSYEQYF,TGCGCCAGCAGCTTGGGATCAAACTCCTACGAGCAGTACTTC
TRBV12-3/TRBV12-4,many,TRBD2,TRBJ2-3,CASSFIAGGPGDTQYF,TGTGCCAGCAGTTTCATAGCGGGGGGGCCCGGAGATACGCAGTATTTT
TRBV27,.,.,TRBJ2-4,CASSFEASTNIQYF,TGTGCCAGCAGTTTCGAGGCTAGTACTAACATTCAGTACTTC
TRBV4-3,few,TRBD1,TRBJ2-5,CASSQVQGKETQYF,TGCGCCAGCAGCCAAGTACAGGGGAAGGAGACCCAGTACTTC
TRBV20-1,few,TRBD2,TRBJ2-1,CSASRGGLEQFF,TGCAGTGCTAGTCGGGGGGGCCTTGAGCAGTTCTTC
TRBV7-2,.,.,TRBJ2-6,CASSLGAGTYSEANVLTF,TGTGCCAGCAGCTTAGGGGCAGGGACCTACTCTGAGGCCAACGTCCTGACTTTC
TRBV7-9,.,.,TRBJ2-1,CASSLTEGFEQFF,TGTGCCAGCAGCTTGACTGAAGGCTTTGAGCAGTTCTTC
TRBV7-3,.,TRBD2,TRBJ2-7,CASSLMASGVGEQYF,TGTGCCAGCAGCTTAATGGCCAGCGGGGTGGGCGAGCAGTACTTC
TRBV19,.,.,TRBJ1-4,CASSIGGLDEKLFF,TGTGCCAGTAGTATAGGGGGATTGGATGAAAAACTGTTTTTT
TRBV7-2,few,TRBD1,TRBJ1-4,CASSPGTGLNEKLFF,TGTGCCAGCAGCCCCGGGACAGGGCTTAATGAAAAACTGTTTTTT
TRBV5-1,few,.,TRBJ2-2,CASSPRRSNTGELFF,TGCGCCAGCAGCCCCCGTCGCAGTAACACCGGGGAGCTGTTTTTT
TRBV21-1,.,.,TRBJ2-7,CASSAPGPTYEQYF,TGTGCCAGCAGCGCCCCGGGACCTACCTACGAGCAGTACTTC
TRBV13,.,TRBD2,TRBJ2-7,CASRTSGGNYEQYF,TGTGCCAGCAGGACTAGCGGGGGGAACTACGAGCAGTACTTC
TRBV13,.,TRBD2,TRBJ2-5,CASSPSGMNQETQYF,TGTGCCAGCAGCCCTAGCGGGATGAACCAAGAGACCCAGTACTTC
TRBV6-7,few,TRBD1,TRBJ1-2,CASSSDRVSYGYTF,TGTGCCAGCAGTTCCGACAGGGTATCCTATGGCTACACCTTC
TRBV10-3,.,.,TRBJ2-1,CAISEYPSTTNEQFF,TGTGCCATCAGTGAGTACCCGTCAACCACCAATGAGCAGTTCTTC
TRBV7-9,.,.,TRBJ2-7,CASSSSGREEQYF,TGTGCCAGCAGCTCTTCGGGACGAGAGGAGCAGTACTTC
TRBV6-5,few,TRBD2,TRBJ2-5,CASSSGTSGGGTQYF,TGTGCCAGCAGCTCCGGGACTAGCGGGGGAGGGACCCAGTACTTC
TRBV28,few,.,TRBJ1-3,CASSTSLTGGPGNTIYF,TGTGCCAGCAGTACTTCCTTGACGGGGGGCCCTGGAAACACCATATATTTT
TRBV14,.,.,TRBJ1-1,CASSQGIWGVSEAFF,TGTGCCAGCAGCCAAGGGATCTGGGGGGTGTCTGAAGCTTTCTTT
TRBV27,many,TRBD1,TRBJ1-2,CASRGQDYGYTF,TGTGCCAGCAGGGGACAGGACTATGGCTACACCTTC
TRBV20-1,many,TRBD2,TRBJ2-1,CSAGTSGGATYNEQFF,TGCAGTGCCGGGACTAGCGGGGGGGCCACCTACAATGAGCAGTTCTTC
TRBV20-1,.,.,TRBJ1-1,CSARDYNNRVLNTEAFF,TGCAGTGCTAGAGATTATAATAATCGGGTACTGAACACTGAAGCTTTCTTT
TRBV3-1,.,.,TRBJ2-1,CASSQVEGTSYNEQFF,TGTGCCAGCAGCCAAGTAGAAGGGACCAGCTACAATGAGCAGTTCTTC
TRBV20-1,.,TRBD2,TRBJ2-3,CSARGGGRDTDTQYF,TGCAGTGCTAGAGGGGGGGGGAGAGATACAGATACGCAGTATTTT
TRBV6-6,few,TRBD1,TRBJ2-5,CASSEGQGVETQYF,TGTGCCAGCAGTGAGGGACAGGGGGTGGAGACCCAGTACTTC
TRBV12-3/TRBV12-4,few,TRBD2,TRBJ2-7,CASSQRLAGGLEQYF,TGTGCCAGCAGTCAGAGACTAGCGGGGGGGCTGGAGCAGTACTTC
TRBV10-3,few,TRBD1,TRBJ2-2,CAIKIGGASTGELFF,TGTGCCATCAAAATAGGGGGCGCGAGCACCGGGGAGCTGTTTTTT
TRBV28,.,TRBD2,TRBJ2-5,CASSGGLEKETQYF,TGTGCCAGCAGTGGGGGACTAGAGAAGGAGACCCAGTACTTC
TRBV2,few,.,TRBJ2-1,CASSEVSSYNEQFF,TGTGCCAGCAGTGAAGTTTCTTCGTACAATGAGCAGTTCTTC
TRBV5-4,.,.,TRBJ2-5,CASSLGGFSQETQYF,TGTGCCAGCAGCTTGGGAGGGTTTTCCCAAGAGACCCAGTACTTC
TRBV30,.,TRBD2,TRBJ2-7,CAWSPPPTSGRPGEQYF,TGTGCCTGGAGTCCCCCCCCCACTAGCGGGAGACCTGGCGAGCAGTACTTC
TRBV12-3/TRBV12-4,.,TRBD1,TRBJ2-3,CASSLSGTGDTQYF,TGTGCCAGCAGTTTATCCGGGACAGGGGATACGCAGTATTTT
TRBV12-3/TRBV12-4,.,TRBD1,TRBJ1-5,CASKRGTAHNQPQHF,TGTGCCAGCAAGCGGGGGACAGCTCATAATCAGCCCCAGCATTTT
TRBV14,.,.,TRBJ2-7,CASSPRSHEQYF,TGTGCCAGCAGCCCCCGATCCCACGAGCAGTACTTC
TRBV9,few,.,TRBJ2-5,CASSQRLDLETQYF,TGTGCCAGCAGCCAAAGACTGGACCTCGAGACCCAGTACTTC
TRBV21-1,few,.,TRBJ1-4,CASSQGVRREKLFF,TGTGCCAGCAGCCAGGGGGTTAGAAGGGAAAAACTGTTTTTT
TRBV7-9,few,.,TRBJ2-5,CASSSATVYRGETQYF,TGTGCCAGCAGCTCTGCCACGGTCTACCGGGGGGAGACCCAGTACTTC
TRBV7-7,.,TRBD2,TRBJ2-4,CASSWREGDIQYF,TGTGCCAGCAGCTGGAGGGAGGGAGACATTCAGTACTTC
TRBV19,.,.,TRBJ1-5,CASSRRYSNQPQHF,TGTGCCAGTAGCCGACGGTATAGCAATCAGCCCCAGCATTTT
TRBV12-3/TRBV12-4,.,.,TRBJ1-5,CASSLGAGLKPQPQHF,TGTGCCAGCAGTTTAGGGGCAGGTTTAAAGCCTCAGCCCCAGCATTTT
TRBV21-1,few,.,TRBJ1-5,CASSKTGGVCQPQHF,TGTGCCAGCAGCAAGACAGGGGGCGTTTGTCAGCCCCAGCATTTT
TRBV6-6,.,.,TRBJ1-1,CASLETPMNTEAFF,TGTGCCAGCCTAGAAACCCCTATGAACACCGAAGCTTTCTTT
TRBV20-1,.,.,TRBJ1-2,CSARANGGNGYTF,TGCAGTGCTAGAGCCAACGGCGGGAATGGCTACACCTTC
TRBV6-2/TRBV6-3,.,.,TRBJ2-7,CASSRDRGGTYEQYF,TGTGCCAGCAGCCGTGACAGGGGAGGGACCTACGAGCAGTACTTC